The present T cell receptor (beta chain) was sequenced within a study of T-cell memory formation after mild COVID-19. This clonotype has only a few counts. Its antigen is unknown. Researchers used 5'RACE with constant-segment primers to make TCR alpha and TCR beta cDNA libraries that carry sample barcodes and UMIs. Each CDR3 protein is one row after TCRdb ran MiXCR on the 5' RACE reads. The sample has roughly 500,000 distinct CDR3 sequences; roughly 22% are singletons. The V gene lost 0 bases and the J gene lost 13 bases, with 17 bases spanning the gap. The CDR3 runs 15 residues. The germline V gene encodes CDR1 SGHKS and CDR2 YYEKEE (reference sequence). General study points: Cross-reactive memory apparently joined, as some responding clones appeared in pre-infection memory.

The sequencing input was PBMCs or a T cell subset sorted from them (not recorded which). The V and J genes are TRBV5-5 and TRBJ1-6; D ambiguous. This clonotype was obtained from an adult woman who had mild COVID-19 (a few samples of this study predate the infection). Cell type and time point are not known. In DNA form, the CDR3 reads TGTGCCAGCAGCTTGGAGGTGATGGGTCCAGCGCCCCTCCACTTT. Its protein product is CASSLEVMGPAPLHF.